This T cell receptor beta chain was captured by sequencing in a study of shared clonotypes between healthy human individuals. Study findings and constraints: Rarefaction indicated that sorted-subset sequencing remained incomplete although depth was large. Relative to memory subsets, naive subsets generally showed larger estimated richness.

V lost 4 bases to trimming and J lost 4 bases, with 14 bases between them. Germline-derived CDR1 and CDR2 are SGHAT and FQNNGV. The CDR3 covers 15 residues. CD8 cells regarded as naive lacked CD45RO, were positively chosen for CCR7, and omitted terminally differentiated effector memory CD45RA+ cells. The data were produced by immunoSEQ multiplex PCR, yet TCRdb's version contains in-frame clones alone and is incomplete. The sample has about 580,000 clones, 95% to 98% seen once. As concerns this clone: What it binds is not known.

Material: naive CD8+ T cells sorted from blood. The chain employs TRBV11-2 and TRBJ2-1; either TRBD1 or TRBD2 may fit D (5 bases each). The sequence was obtained from a man aged 25-45 years in good health. The CDR3 here is CASSYLEGRYNEQFF. The CDR3 DNA reads as TGTGCCAGCAGCTACTTAGAGGGGCGATACAATGAGCAGTTCTTC. The full variable domain, rest sourced from reference TRBV11-2 and TRBJ2-1, is EAGVAQSPRYKIIEKRQSVAFWCNPISGHATLYWYQQILGQGPKLLIQFQNNGVVDDSQLPKDRFSAERLKGVDSTLKIQPAKLEDSAVYLCASSYLEGRYNEQFFGPGTRLTVL.